This T cell receptor beta chain was sequenced for a study of blood T cell repertoires in COVID-19. Study-wide context: Samples came from the United States, Italy and Spain, spanning acute and convalescent COVID-19.

In the original processing: Amplification of reference gene primers was used by the study to estimate nucleated cell counts. Assay: immunoSEQ multiplex PCR; the TCRdb copy retains only in-frame clones and omits some. V and J calls and clone size are those listed in that table; D and trimming were worked out from the DNA. Here the sample spans fewer than 350,000 clones, around 86% being singletons. The CDR3 extends over 16 amino acids. The germline CDR1 and CDR2 sequences are KGHSH and LQKENI. Trimming cost V 2 bases and J 6 bases; bases outside gene matches: 11. This study enrolled people aged roughly 18 to 89 from approximately 24 US geographic areas.

This TCR derives from a woman aged 35 to 49 with acute COVID-19. The chain combines TRBV18 with TRBJ2-7, with 9 positions matching TRBD1. Sequences were obtained from PBMCs or T cells enriched from blood (not recorded which). The CDR3, as DNA: TGTGCCAGCTCACCATCTACAGGGGGCGCTAAGGTCGAGCAGTACTTC. Translating gives CASSPSTGGAKVEQYF.